The clone carrying this T cell receptor beta chain came up once. Germline trimming cut 8 bases from V and 7 bases from J; bases unmatched to any gene: 11. The CDR3 is made up of 15 amino acids. Germline V gene data show CDR1 as PRHDT and CDR2 as FYEKMQ (reference sequence). This sample is drawn from a study of blood T cell repertoires in COVID-19. Study in general: The United States, Italy and Spain were the sources of the acute and convalescent COVID-19 samples. The cDNA or gDNA used as material had been derived from T cells, B-cell-depleted T cells, or PBMCs.

In the original processing: How many nucleated cells were present was estimated from reference gene primer amplification. The assay was immunoSEQ multiplex PCR, and TCRdb's table has in-frame clones only and misses some. The V and J calls and clone size are taken from that table; D and trimming were inferred from the DNA. Seen here are approximately 220,000 clones, 84% observed once, and the top ten hold approximately 5.1%. This clonotype was sampled from a woman aged 60 to 75 who had recovered from COVID-19. This chain joins TRBV13 and TRBJ2-1, with 10 positions matching TRBD2. The sequenced material came from peripheral blood. CDR3 nucleotides: TGTGCCAGCGGCCCGGCTAGCGGGGGTGGGAATGAGCAGTTCTTC. As protein: CASGPASGGGNEQFF.